This section outlines one T cell receptor beta chain sequence together with its context. Its binding antigen is unknown. Base qualities are not recorded, but no much larger clone differs from it by a single base. Each collaborating institution followed its own protocols to collect whole blood in K2EDTA tubes. For TCRbeta analysis, collaborators shipped samples as frozen whole blood, isolated PBMCs, or DNA extracted from either of those sample types. Trimming accounts for 0 bases at V and 9 bases at J, while the number of junction bases matched to no gene is 11. Per the germline V gene (reference sequence), MNHEY is the CDR1 and SMNVEV is the CDR2. From cysteine to phenylalanine, the CDR3 is 17 amino acids long. CDR3 DNA is the only sequence kept; it has 51 bases, read in frame from the first base. TCRbeta CDR3 regions were amplified from genomic DNA by means of the immunoSEQ Assay, a bias-controlled multiplex PCR. The paper's processing steps were these. The number of nucleated cells in each sample was estimated from the amplification of reference gene primers within the assay. To quantify the absolute abundance of each unique TCRbeta CDR3 rearrangement, sequence reads were collapsed and filtered. For each sample, productive Simpson clonality was calculated by taking the square root of Simpson's diversity index across productive rearrangements. The table was pulled from immuneACCESS by TCRdb, which kept in-frame rearrangements only. Such tables lose some clones; where checked, under half of the loss comes from unresolved V genes, and the rest has no known cause. V and J calls and clone size are those listed in that table; D and trimming were worked out from the DNA. This sample comprises about 260,000 clones, around nine tenths of them detected only once. 8.5% to 9% of the sample is held by the ten biggest clonotypes.

This specimen comes from a study of blood T cell repertoires in COVID-19 (dated by TCRdb to about 2020). At the level of the whole study: The collaborator samples originated in the United States, Italy and Spain and spanned the acute and convalescent phases of COVID-19. The dataset comprised deeply sampled blood TCRbeta repertoires from subjects exposed to, actively infected with, or recovered from COVID-19. Samples were obtained from the ongoing ImmuneRACE study (first 160 participants) and from 1,000 to 1,500 subjects provided by 6 global collaborators. The repertoires were released in a freely available public database meant as a resource for research on the immune response to SARS-CoV-2. Where available, HLA class I and class II types were obtained from metadata supplied by the sample provider rather than from assay-based typing. The prospective study material was composed of cDNA or gDNA derived from T cells, B-cell-depleted T cells, or PBMCs. Nearly every sample came with metadata listing a de-identified subject ID, COVID-19 status, age in years and sex.

General conclusions and limits of the study: The quantity of clinical and demographic metadata differed by source and by participant and was supplied without curation.

The clonotype comes from a man in his forties or fifties with active or convalescent COVID-19. Sequenced material: peripheral blood. Recombination joined TRBV27 with TRBJ2-1; the central 10 bases match TRBD2. The DNA is TGTGCCAGCAGTTTATCCCCGCTAGCGGGAGTGATAGGTGAGCAGTTCTTC. Translated, it gives CASSLSPLAGVIGEQFF.